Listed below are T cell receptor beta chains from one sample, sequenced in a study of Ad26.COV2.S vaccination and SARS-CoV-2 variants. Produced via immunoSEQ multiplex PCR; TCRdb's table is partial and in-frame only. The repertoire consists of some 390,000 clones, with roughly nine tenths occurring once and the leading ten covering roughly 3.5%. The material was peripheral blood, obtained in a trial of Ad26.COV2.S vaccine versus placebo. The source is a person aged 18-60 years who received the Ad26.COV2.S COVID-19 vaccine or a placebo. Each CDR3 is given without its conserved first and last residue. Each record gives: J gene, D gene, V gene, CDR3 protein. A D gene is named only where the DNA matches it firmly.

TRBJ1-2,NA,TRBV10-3,AISTGANYGYT
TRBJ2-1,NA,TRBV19,ASSAHNEQF
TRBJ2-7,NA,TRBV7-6,ASSLEAGASYEQY
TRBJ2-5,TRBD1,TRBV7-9,ASSSGTGEETQY
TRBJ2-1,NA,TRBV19,ASSIAGKHNEQF
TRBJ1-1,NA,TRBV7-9,ASSSPTANTEAF
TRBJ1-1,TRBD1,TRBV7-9,ASSTRQGAMTEAF
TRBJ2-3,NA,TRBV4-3,ASSQDASQNTDTQY
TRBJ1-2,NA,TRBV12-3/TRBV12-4,ASSRHEDGYT
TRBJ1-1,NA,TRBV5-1,ASSIGPMNTEAF
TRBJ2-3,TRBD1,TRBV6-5,ASSFRQGTTDTQY
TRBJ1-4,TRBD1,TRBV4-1,ASRAPGQTNEKLF
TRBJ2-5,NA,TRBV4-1,ASSPVWGQETQY
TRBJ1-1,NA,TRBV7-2,ASSSFRLRDTEAF
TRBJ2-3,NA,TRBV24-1,ATSDSTSTDTQY
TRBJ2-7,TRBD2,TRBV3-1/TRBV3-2,ASSQARGGREQY
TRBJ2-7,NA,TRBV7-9,ASSRQGFGEQY
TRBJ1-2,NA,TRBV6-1,ASSEVGRVNYGYT
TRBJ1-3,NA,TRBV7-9,ASSLEHSLSGNTIY
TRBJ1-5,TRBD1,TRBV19,ASRTRDRGYNQPQH
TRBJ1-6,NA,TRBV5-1,ASSLDSGGAYNSPLH
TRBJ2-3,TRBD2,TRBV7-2,ASSLSLAGGDTQY
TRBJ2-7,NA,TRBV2,ASIEGNEQY
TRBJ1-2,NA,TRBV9,ASSVGGGTLYGYT
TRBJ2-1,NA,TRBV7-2,ASSLGGGAYNEQF
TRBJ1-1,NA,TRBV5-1,ASSLAVNTEAF
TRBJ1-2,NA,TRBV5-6,ASSIRGGEALYGYT
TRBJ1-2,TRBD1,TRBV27,ASSFGTGGYGYT
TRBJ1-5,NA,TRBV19,ASSIGHTGQPQH
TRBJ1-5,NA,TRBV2,ASSDQGGVNQPQH
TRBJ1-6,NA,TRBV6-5,ASSPTVINSPLH
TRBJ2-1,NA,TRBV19,ASSPNPAGGSYNEQF
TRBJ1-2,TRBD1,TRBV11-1,ASSNRQGHGYT
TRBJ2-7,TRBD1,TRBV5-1,ASSLQGRGPVDYEQY
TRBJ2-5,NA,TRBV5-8,ASSYLWQGSDGETQY
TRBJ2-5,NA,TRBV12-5,ASGLDEETQY
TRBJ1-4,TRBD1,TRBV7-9,ASSLALTGGLTNEKLF
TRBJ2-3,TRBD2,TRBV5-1,ASSIAGGHTDTQY
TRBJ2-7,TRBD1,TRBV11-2,ASSLDQDRGTYEQY
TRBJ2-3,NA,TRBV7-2,ASSLRGPGDTQY
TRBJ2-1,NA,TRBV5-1,ASSPAPLPYNEQF
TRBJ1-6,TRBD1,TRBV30,AWSVLGTGPNSPLH
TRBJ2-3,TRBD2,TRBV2,ASSEAAGGTDTQY
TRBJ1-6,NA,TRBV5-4,ASSPLPVTNRESPLH
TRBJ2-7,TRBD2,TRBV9,ASSELAGPSYEQY
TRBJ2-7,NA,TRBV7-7,ASRTPEHGGPLSYEQY
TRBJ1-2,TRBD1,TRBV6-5,ASSYKTGGYGYT
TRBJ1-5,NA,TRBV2,ASSTDRYSNQPQH